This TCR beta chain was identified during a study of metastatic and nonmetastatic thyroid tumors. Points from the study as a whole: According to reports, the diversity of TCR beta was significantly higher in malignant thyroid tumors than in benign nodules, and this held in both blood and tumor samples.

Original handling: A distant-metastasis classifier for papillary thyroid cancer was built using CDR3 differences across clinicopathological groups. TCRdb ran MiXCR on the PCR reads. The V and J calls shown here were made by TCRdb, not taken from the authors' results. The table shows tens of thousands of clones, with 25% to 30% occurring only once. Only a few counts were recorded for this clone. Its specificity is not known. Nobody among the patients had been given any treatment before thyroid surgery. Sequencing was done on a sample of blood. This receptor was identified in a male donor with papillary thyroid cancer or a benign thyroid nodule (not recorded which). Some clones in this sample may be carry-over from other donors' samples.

The CDR3 loop is CASSPGTSGVAYEQYF. In DNA, the CDR3 is TGTGCCAGCAGTCCCGGGACTAGCGGGGTTGCCTACGAGCAGTACTTC. This chain uses TRBV6-1 with TRBJ2-7; 13 nucleotides match TRBD2. The V gene end was trimmed by 5 bases and the J gene end by 2 bases; junction bases not matched to a gene: 6. CDR1 is MNHNS and CDR2 is SASEGT in the germline V gene. This CDR3 spans 16 amino acids.